The 24 T cell receptor beta chains in this list originate from one sample, sequenced in a study of Ad26.COV2.S vaccination and SARS-CoV-2 variants. The treatment was: about 20 received Ad26.COV2.S at low or high dose, single or two shots; 5 received placebo; per-sample allocation not given. Material that was analyzed had been drawn on day 63 after the first vaccine or placebo injection. This table comes from immunoSEQ multiplex PCR, and its TCRdb copy is limited to in-frame clones, with some not included. The table shows roughly 420,000 clones, with 80% to 90% occurring only once. This specimen was peripheral blood, taken in a trial of Ad26.COV2.S vaccine versus placebo. The receptors were sampled from a person between 18 and 65 years old who received the Ad26.COV2.S COVID-19 vaccine or a placebo.

The count of this clone is one. The V and J genes are TRBV5-4 and TRBJ1-2; TRBD1 aligns across 9 bases. CDR3 length: 16 amino acids. The germline V gene has CDR1 SGHNT and CDR2 YYREEE (reference sequence). The V segment lost 4 bases and the J segment 5 bases; nucleotides outside the gene matches: 12. The CDR3 loop is CASSHGQGFLTYGYTF. The CDR3 DNA follows: TGTGCCAGCAGCCATGGACAGGGGTTTTTGACTTATGGCTACACCTTC.

The chain recombines TRBV6-5 with TRBJ1-4, with a tentative D call TRBD1 (5 bases). The CDR3 is made up of 15 amino acids. Germline V gene data show CDR1 as MNHEY and CDR2 as SVGAGI. V lost 6 bases, J lost 2 bases, and 13 bases lay in between. In DNA, the CDR3 is TGTGCCAGCAGGGGATGGGGGACGACTAATGAAAAACTGTTTTTT. Protein sequence: CASRGWGTTNEKLFF.

This chain connects TRBV18 to TRBJ2-1, with 13 positions matching TRBD2. J was trimmed by 0 bases and V by 3 bases; bases with no gene match: 8. The germline V gene has CDR1 KGHSH and CDR2 LQKENI. This CDR3 region has 19 residues. CDR3 loop: CASSPGTSGRGSSYNEQFF. CDR3 in DNA: TGTGCCAGCTCACCGGGCACTAGCGGGAGGGGGAGCTCCTACAATGAGCAGTTCTTC.

The V gene is TRBV5-1, the J gene TRBJ2-7; 9 bases fit TRBD2. Trimming took 0 bases from V and 5 from J; bases not matched to a gene: 12. The germline V gene has CDR1 SGHRS and CDR2 YFSETQ. There are 17 residues in the CDR3. CDR3 residues: CASSLEASGTILHEQYV. CDR3 sequence (DNA): TGCGCCAGCAGCTTGGAGGCTAGCGGGACGATCCTCCACGAGCAGTACGTC.

CDR3 amino acids: CASRSSSQGRNTEAFF. The DNA for the CDR3 is TGTGCCAGCAGGTCCTCCTCACAGGGAAGGAACACTGAAGCTTTCTTT. This rearrangement joins TRBV2 to TRBJ1-1; a possible D gene is TRBD1 (6 bases). The V gene's germline CDR1 is SNHLY and CDR2 FYNNEI. Trimming pared 6 bases from V and 1 base from J, leaving 18 bases between. CDR3 length: 16 residues.

This rearrangement joins TRBV2 to TRBJ2-7, with unresolved D. The CDR3 sequence is 13 residues long. V shed 6 bases and J shed 6 bases, with 15 bases lying between them. Germline V CDR1 and CDR2: SNHLY, FYNNEI. The CDR3 here is CASSPTFAGEQYV. The CDR3 DNA sequence: TGTGCCAGCAGCCCCACATTTGCAGGCGAGCAGTACGTC.

This chain connects TRBV5-1 to TRBJ1-1, with a weak D call TRBD1 (6 bases). This CDR3 region has 15 residues. Germline V gives CDR1 SGHRS, CDR2 YFSETQ. V dropped 1 base and J dropped 1 base, with 11 bases sitting between them. CDR3: CASSLQVGANTEAFF. The CDR3, as DNA: TGCGCCAGCAGCTTGCAGGTGGGGGCGAACACTGAAGCTTTCTTT. The full variable domain, in which reference TRBV5-1 and TRBJ1-1 provide the parts outside the CDR3, is KAGVTQTPRYLIKTRGQQVTLSCSPISGHRSVSWYQQTPGQGLQFLFEYFSETQRNKGNFPGRFSGRQFSNSRSEMNVSTLELGDSALYLCASSLQVGANTEAFFGQGTRLTVV.

The V and J genes are TRBV12-3 or TRBV12-4 and TRBJ1-1, with D possibly TRBD1 on 5 matching bases. CDR3 length equals 13 residues. The ends were cut back, 3 bases at V and 6 bases at J, with 11 bases in the middle. CDR3 in amino acids: CASSLLRGAEAFF. The CDR3 DNA reads TGTGCCAGCAGTTTGTTAAGGGGTGCTGAAGCTTTCTTT.

The rearrangement joins TRBV9 to TRBJ2-7; a possible D gene is TRBD2 (6 bases). Germline V gene lookup returns CDR1 SGDLS and CDR2 YYNGEE. Trimming cost V 2 bases and J 3 bases, with 12 bases left between them. This CDR3 region has 14 residues. CDR3 sequence (DNA): TGTGCCAGCAGCGTTTTTAGCGGTCGCTACGAGCAGTACGTC. This translates into CASSVFSGRYEQYV.

This rearrangement joins TRBV2 to TRBJ2-5, with D perhaps TRBD1 or TRBD2 (6 bases each). Germline V gene sequence: CDR1 SNHLY, CDR2 FYNNEI. Trimming left V 6 bases short and J 5 bases short, with 19 bases between. This CDR3 has 15 amino acids. This chain's CDR3 is CASSALGASEETQYF. In nucleotides, the CDR3 is TGTGCCAGCAGCGCCCTGGGGGCTAGCGAGGAGACCCAGTACTTC. Combining the CDR3 with reference TRBV2 and TRBJ2-5 gives the whole variable domain EPEVTQTPSHQVTQMGQEVILRCVPISNHLYFYWYRQILGQKVEFLVSFYNNEISEKSEIFDDQFSVERPDGSNFTLKIRSTKLEDSAMYFCASSALGASEETQYFGPGTRLLVL.

The rearrangement links TRBV6-6 to TRBJ2-7, with TRBD2 matching 7 bases. Unmatched junction bases numbered 7, after V lost 6 bases and J lost 2 bases. Germline CDR1 MNHNY, CDR2 SVGAGI (reference sequence). This CDR3 has 14 residues. In DNA, the CDR3 is TGTGCCAGCAGCCGGGACTACTCCACCTACGAGCAGTACGTC. Encoded protein: CASSRDYSTYEQYV.

The chain carries TRBV6-5 and TRBJ2-5, with D possibly being TRBD2 (6 bases). The CDR3 has 16 amino acids. CDR1 is MNHEY, CDR2 SVGAGI, per germline. The V and J ends lost 0 bases and 1 base respectively, with 12 bases between them. For the CDR3, the DNA is TGTGCCAGCAGTTACTCGATCTGGGGAGGCCAAGAGACCCAGTACTTC. Its translation: CASSYSIWGGQETQYF.

V usage is TRBV11-3 and J usage is TRBJ2-2; 9 nucleotides line up with TRBD2. Germline V gives CDR1 SGHNT, CDR2 YENEEA. The ends lost 3 bases at V and 2 bases at J; junction bases unmatched: 4. This CDR3 has 16 amino acids. The CDR3 loop reads CASSFRTSDNTGELFF. The CDR3 coding sequence is TGTGCCAGCAGCTTTCGGACTAGCGACAACACCGGGGAGCTGTTTTTT.

CDR3 residues: CASSKDGWVQKLFF. The DNA of the CDR3 is TGTGCCAGTAGTAAGGACGGCTGGGTCCAAAAACTGTTTTTT. V gene TRBV19 combines with J gene TRBJ1-4; D call uncertain. Germline V gene sequence: CDR1 LNHDA, CDR2 SQIVND (reference sequence). V shed 4 bases and J shed 9 bases, with 15 bases lying between them. The CDR3 consists of 14 residues.

The chain carries TRBV4-2 and TRBJ1-3; tentative D call: TRBD1 (6 bases). V was pared by 4 bases and J by 0 bases, with 19 bases between. The germline CDR1 and CDR2 sequences are LGHNA and YNFKEQ. There are 18 residues in the CDR3. The CDR3: CASSLEDSTYISGNTIYF. CDR3 nucleotides: TGTGCCAGCAGCCTAGAGGACAGCACTTACATCTCTGGAAACACCATATATTTT.

This chain links TRBV4-3 with TRBJ1-1; D gene ambiguous. The CDR3 consists of 14 residues. V was pared by 4 bases and J by 6 bases, with 15 bases between. Germline V gives CDR1 LGHNA, CDR2 YSLEER. The CDR3 DNA is TGCGCCAGCAGCCGTAGAAACAAGTCTCCTGAAGCTTTCTTT. Residues: CASSRRNKSPEAFF.

V and J are TRBV7-9 and TRBJ2-2, with TRBD2 identical over 14 bases. The CDR3 spans 19 residues. The junction had 9 bases not matched to a gene; V was cut back by 5 bases and J by 1 base. Germline V gene sequence: CDR1 SEHNR, CDR2 FQNEAQ (reference sequence). CDR3: CASSPRPGLAGENTGELFF. For the CDR3, the DNA is TGTGCCAGCAGCCCCAGACCGGGACTAGCGGGAGAGAACACCGGGGAGCTGTTTTTT.

This clone was seen only once. The rearrangement uses TRBV20-1 and TRBJ1-4; D is perhaps TRBD1 (6 bases). Per the germline V gene, CDR1 is DFQATT and CDR2 is SNEGSKA (reference sequence). The V end lost 3 bases, the J end lost 7 bases, and 18 bases lay between the germline ends. This CDR3 has 15 amino acids. The CDR3: CSASEGGGFGEKLFF. CDR3 bases: TGCAGTGCTAGTGAGGGCGGGGGCTTCGGTGAAAAACTGTTTTTT.

V usage is TRBV7-3 and J usage is TRBJ2-2; possibly TRBD2 for D (5 bases). Trimming removed 5 bases at V and 1 base at J, with 11 bases between. This CDR3 region has 15 residues. Germline V CDR1 and CDR2: SGHTA, FQGTGA. DNA for the CDR3: TGTGCCAGCAGCCCACAACGGGGGAACACCGGGGAGCTGTTTTTT. This codes for CASSPQRGNTGELFF.

The chain combines TRBV6-2 or TRBV6-3 with TRBJ2-2; possibly TRBD1 or TRBD2 for D (5 bases each). This CDR3 has 17 residues. Germline loops: CDR1 MNHEY, CDR2 SVGEGT. V lost 4 bases and J 4 bases, leaving 19 bases between the germline ends. In DNA form, the CDR3 reads TGTGCCAGCAGTTCCGACGGGGCATCCAACCCCACCGGGGAGCTGTTTTTT. Translating gives CASSSDGASNPTGELFF.

The genes are TRBV7-2 and TRBJ2-5, with 12 bases fitting TRBD2. The CDR3 has 18 residues. The germline CDR1 and CDR2 sequences are SGHTA and FQGNSA. Trimming at V came to 4 bases and at J to 4 bases, leaving 13 bases not matched to a gene. DNA of the CDR3: TGTGCCAGCAGCTCATTTAGGACTAGCGGGGTCGCGGTAGAGACCCAGTACTTC. As protein: CASSSFRTSGVAVETQYF.

The V and J genes are TRBV15 and TRBJ1-6; D is perhaps TRBD1 (5 bases). This CDR3 region has 15 residues. Trimming removed 3 bases at V and 7 bases at J, with 13 bases between. Germline V gene data show CDR1 as LNHNV and CDR2 as YYDKDF (reference sequence). Here the CDR3 DNA reads TGTGCCACCAGCAGTGGGGTGCGGGACAATTCACCCCTCCACTTT. It yields the protein CATSSGVRDNSPLHF.

The V gene is TRBV10-3, the J gene TRBJ1-2; D remains ambiguous. The CDR3 contains 12 residues. In germline, CDR1 is ENHRY, CDR2 SYGVKD. V lost 3 bases to trimming and J lost 8 bases, with 10 bases between them. CDR3 nucleotides: TGTGCCATCAGTGAAAGAGTGGAGGGCTACACCTTC. This sequence encodes CAISERVEGYTF.

V gene TRBV11-2 combines with J gene TRBJ2-2; 7 bases agree with TRBD1. The V gene's germline CDR1 is SGHAT and CDR2 FQNNGV. This CDR3 is built from 15 residues. Trimming at V came to 1 base and at J to 6 bases, leaving 5 bases not matched to a gene. In DNA form, the CDR3 reads TGTGCCAGCAGCTTAGGACAGGGTGGATCCGGGGAGCTGTTTTTT. It encodes CASSLGQGGSGELFF. Using reference TRBV11-2 and TRBJ2-2 for the parts outside the CDR3, the full variable domain is EAGVAQSPRYKIIEKRQSVAFWCNPISGHATLYWYQQILGQGPKLLIQFQNNGVVDDSQLPKDRFSAERLKGVDSTLKIQPAKLEDSAVYLCASSLGQGGSGELFFGEGSRLTVL.